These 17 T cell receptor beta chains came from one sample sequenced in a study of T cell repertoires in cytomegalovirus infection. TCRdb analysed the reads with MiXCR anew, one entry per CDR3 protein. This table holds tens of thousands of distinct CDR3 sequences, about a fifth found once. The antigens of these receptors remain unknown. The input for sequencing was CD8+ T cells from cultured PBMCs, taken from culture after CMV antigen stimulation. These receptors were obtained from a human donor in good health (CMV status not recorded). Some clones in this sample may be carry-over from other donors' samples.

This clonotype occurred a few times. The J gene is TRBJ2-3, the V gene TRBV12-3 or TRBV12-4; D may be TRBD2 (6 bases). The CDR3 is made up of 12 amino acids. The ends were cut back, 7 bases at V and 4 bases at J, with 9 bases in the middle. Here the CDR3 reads CASTGESDTQYF. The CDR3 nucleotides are TGTGCCAGCACGGGGGAGTCAGATACGCAGTATTTT.

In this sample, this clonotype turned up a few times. The CDR3 loop is CASSSSTEAFF. DNA of the CDR3: TGTGCCAGCAGTTCCTCCACTGAAGCTTTCTTT. J is TRBJ1-1 and V is TRBV7-4; no definite D call. The CDR3 is 11 residues long. V was pared by 6 bases and J by 4 bases, with 6 bases between. Looked up from germline, CDR1 is SGHVT and CDR2 is SQSDAQ.

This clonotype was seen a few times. The CDR3 region has the DNA TGTGCCAGCAGCTTAGGGACCCTCTACGAGCAGTACTTC. Its protein is CASSLGTLYEQYF. This chain uses TRBV11-1 with TRBJ2-7; D is unresolved. In germline, CDR1 is SGHAT, CDR2 FQDESV (reference sequence). The CDR3 contains 13 residues. Trimming shortened V by 1 base and J by 3 bases, and 7 bases separated the two germline ends.

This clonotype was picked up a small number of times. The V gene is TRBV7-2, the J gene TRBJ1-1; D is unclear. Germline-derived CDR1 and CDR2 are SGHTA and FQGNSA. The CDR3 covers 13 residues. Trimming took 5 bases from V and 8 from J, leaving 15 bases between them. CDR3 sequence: CASSPDGNLEAFF. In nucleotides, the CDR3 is TGTGCCAGCAGCCCGGACGGTAATTTAGAAGCTTTCTTT.

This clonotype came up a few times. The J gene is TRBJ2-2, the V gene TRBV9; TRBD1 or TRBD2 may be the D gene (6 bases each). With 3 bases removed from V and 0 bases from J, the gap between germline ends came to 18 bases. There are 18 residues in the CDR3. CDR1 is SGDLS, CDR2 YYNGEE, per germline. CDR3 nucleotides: TGTGCCAGCAGCGGGCGGGGTTCCGGGACACCGAACACCGGGGAGCTGTTTTTT. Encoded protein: CASSGRGSGTPNTGELFF.

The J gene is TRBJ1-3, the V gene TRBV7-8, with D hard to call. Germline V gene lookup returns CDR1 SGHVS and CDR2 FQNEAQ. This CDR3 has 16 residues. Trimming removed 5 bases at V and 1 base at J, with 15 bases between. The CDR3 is CASSQGSLTSGNTIYF. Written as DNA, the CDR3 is TGTGCCAGCAGCCAAGGGTCTCTCACTTCTGGAAACACCATATATTTT.

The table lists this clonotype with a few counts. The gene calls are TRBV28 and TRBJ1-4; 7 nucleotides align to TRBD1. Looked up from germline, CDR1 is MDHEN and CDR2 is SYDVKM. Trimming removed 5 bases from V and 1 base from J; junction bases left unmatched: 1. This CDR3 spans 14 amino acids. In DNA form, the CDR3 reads TGTGCCAGCAGTACAGGGGTAACTAATGAAAAACTGTTTTTT. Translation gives CASSTGVTNEKLFF.

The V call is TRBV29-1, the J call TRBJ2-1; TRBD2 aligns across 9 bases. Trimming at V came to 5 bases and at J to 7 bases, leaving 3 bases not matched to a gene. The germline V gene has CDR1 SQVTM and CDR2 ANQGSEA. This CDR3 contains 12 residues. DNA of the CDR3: TGCAGCGTTCACAGCGGGAGGAATGAGCAGTTCTTC. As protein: CSVHSGRNEQFF.

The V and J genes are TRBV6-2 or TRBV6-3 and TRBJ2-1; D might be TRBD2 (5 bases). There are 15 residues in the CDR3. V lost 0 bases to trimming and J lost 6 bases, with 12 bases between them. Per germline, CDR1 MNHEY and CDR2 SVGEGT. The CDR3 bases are TGTGCCAGCAGTTACTCGATAGGCGGGTTCAATGAGCAGTTCTTC. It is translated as CASSYSIGGFNEQFF.

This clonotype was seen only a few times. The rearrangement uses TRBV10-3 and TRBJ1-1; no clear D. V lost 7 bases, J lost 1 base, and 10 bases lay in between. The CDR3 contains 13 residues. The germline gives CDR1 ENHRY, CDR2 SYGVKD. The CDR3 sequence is CAIMPGGNTEAFF. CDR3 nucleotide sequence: TGTGCCATCATGCCCGGAGGGAACACTGAAGCTTTCTTT.

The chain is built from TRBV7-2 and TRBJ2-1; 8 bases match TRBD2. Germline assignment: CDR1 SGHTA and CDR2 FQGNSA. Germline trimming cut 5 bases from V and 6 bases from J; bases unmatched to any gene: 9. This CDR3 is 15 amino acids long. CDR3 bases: TGTGCCAGCAGCCCGAGCGGGGGAAAGGGCAATGAGCAGTTCTTC. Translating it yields CASSPSGGKGNEQFF.

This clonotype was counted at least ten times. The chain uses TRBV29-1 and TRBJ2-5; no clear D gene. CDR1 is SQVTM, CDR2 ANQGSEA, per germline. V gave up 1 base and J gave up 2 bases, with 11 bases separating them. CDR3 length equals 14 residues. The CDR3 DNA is TGCAGCGTTGAAGGGGTTGAGACGCAAGAGACCCAGTACTTC. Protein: CSVEGVETQETQYF.

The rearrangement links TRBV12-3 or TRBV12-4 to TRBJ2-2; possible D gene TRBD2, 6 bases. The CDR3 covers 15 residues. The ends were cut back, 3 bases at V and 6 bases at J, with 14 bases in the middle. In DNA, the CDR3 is TGTGCCAGCAGTTTCCCCTCGACTAGTCCCGGGGAGCTGTTTTTT. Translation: CASSFPSTSPGELFF.

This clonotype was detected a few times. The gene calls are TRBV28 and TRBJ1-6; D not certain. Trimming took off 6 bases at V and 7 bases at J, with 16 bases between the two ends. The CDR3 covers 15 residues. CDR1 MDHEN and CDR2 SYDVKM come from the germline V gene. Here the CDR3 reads CASSPPGRLNSPLHF. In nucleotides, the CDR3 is TGTGCCAGCAGCCCACCTGGACGGCTCAATTCACCCCTCCACTTT.

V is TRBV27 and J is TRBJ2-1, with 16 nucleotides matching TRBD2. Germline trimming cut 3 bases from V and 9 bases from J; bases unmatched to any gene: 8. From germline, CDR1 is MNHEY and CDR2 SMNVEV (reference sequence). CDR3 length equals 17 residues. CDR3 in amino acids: CASSFAGTSGGGLEQFF. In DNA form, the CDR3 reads TGTGCCAGCAGTTTTGCCGGGACTAGCGGGGGGGGCCTTGAGCAGTTCTTC.

DNA for the CDR3: TGTGCCAGCACTATATCCGGGACAGGACGCCCCATGAACACTGAAGCTTTCTTT. Protein sequence: CASTISGTGRPMNTEAFF. The chain combines TRBV7-9 with TRBJ1-1; 8 nucleotides align to TRBD1. Germline lookup yields CDR1 SEHNR and CDR2 FQNEAQ (reference sequence). The CDR3 is made up of 18 amino acids. The J segment lost 0 bases and the V segment lost 7 bases, leaving 16 bases of the junction unmatched.

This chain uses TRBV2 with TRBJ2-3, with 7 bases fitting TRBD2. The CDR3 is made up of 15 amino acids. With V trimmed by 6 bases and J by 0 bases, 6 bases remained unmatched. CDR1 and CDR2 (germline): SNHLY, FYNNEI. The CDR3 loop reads CASSPGTISTDTQYF. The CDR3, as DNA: TGTGCCAGCAGCCCCGGGACTATAAGCACAGATACGCAGTATTTT.